Below are 16 T cell receptor beta chains sequenced from a single sample in a study of blood T cell repertoires in COVID-19. Using immunoSEQ multiplex PCR, the repertoire was profiled, and TCRdb retains in-frame clones only, with some absent. The data show 150,000 or so clones, more than 85% seen once. The material sequenced was peripheral blood. All receptors derive from a man aged 60 to 75 with COVID-19, enrolled during active disease.

This rearrangement joins TRBV6-5 to TRBJ1-4, with D perhaps matching TRBD1 (5 bases). V was trimmed by 2 bases and J by 11 bases, leaving 18 bases between them. The germline gives CDR1 MNHEY, CDR2 SVGAGI. This CDR3 is built from 15 residues. The CDR3 here is CASSYQTGVNGKLFF. The DNA for the CDR3 is TGTGCCAGCAGTTACCAGACGGGGGTGAATGGTAAACTGTTTTTT.

A single count supports this clone. The DNA of the CDR3 is TGTGCCAGCAGGGAGACTTTCGGACAGGCCTATGGCTACACCTTC. This translates into CASRETFGQAYGYTF. The rearrangement joins TRBV28 to TRBJ1-2; 7 nucleotides line up with TRBD1. Germline V CDR1 and CDR2: MDHEN, SYDVKM. Unmatched junction bases numbered 11, after V lost 6 bases and J lost 4 bases. This CDR3 region has 15 residues.

The chain combines TRBV27 with TRBJ1-6; perhaps TRBD1 as D (5 bases). The germline V gene has CDR1 MNHEY and CDR2 SMNVEV (reference sequence). The length of the CDR3 is 14 residues. The V end was cut by 3 bases, the J end by 7 bases, with 10 bases between. CDR3 loop: CASSFAGGNSPLHF. The CDR3 bases are TGTGCCAGCAGTTTCGCGGGGGGGAATTCACCCCTCCACTTT.

V gene TRBV28 combines with J gene TRBJ1-4; no clear D. Between the trimmed V and J ends, which lost 8 bases and 3 bases, there was a span of 16 bases. Looked up from germline, CDR1 is MDHEN and CDR2 is SYDVKM. CDR3 size: 15 residues. In DNA, the CDR3 is TGTGCCAGCGGCCCCGGGGAATTCGCTAATGAAAAACTGTTTTTT. It specifies CASGPGEFANEKLFF.

This chain uses TRBV28 with TRBJ2-7; no definite D call. V gave up 5 bases and J gave up 3 bases, with 14 bases separating them. CDR1 and CDR2 (germline): MDHEN, SYDVKM. The CDR3 length is 14 residues. Here the CDR3 reads CASSRSTAGYEQYF. The CDR3 DNA sequence: TGTGCCAGCAGTCGAAGCACCGCAGGCTACGAGCAGTACTTC. The full variable domain, with the rest looked up from reference TRBV28 and TRBJ2-7, is DVKVTQSSRYLVKRTGEKVFLECVQDMDHENMFWYRQDPGLGLRLIYFSYDVKMKEKGDIPEGYSVSREKKERFSLILESASTNQTSMYLCASSRSTAGYEQYFGPGTRLTVT.

Comments on this clone: Other DNA sequences in this sample translate to the same CDR3. The genes are TRBV7-9 and TRBJ1-4; D uncertain. V was clipped by 0 bases and J by 5 bases, with 10 bases between them. Germline CDR1 is SEHNR and CDR2 is FQNEAQ (reference sequence). CDR3 length equals 15 residues. This CDR3 reads CASSLAIGENEKLFF. CDR3 bases: TGTGCCAGCAGCTTAGCTATCGGGGAGAATGAAAAACTGTTTTTT.

The chain couples TRBV11-1 to TRBJ2-7; 8 nucleotides align to TRBD1. In germline, CDR1 is SGHAT, CDR2 FQDESV (reference sequence). The CDR3 sequence is 14 residues long. J lost 4 bases, V lost 5 bases, and 7 bases had no gene match. Here the CDR3 DNA reads TGTGCCAGCAGCGTCGGACAGGGAAGGTACGAGCAGTACTTC. This codes for CASSVGQGRYEQYF.

CDR3 in DNA: TGCGCCAGCAGCTTAGGCAACAGGGATTCCTACAATGAGCAGTTCTTC. Residues: CASSLGNRDSYNEQFF. This chain links TRBV5-1 with TRBJ2-1, with D maybe TRBD1 (6 bases). With 2 bases removed from V and 1 base from J, the gap between germline ends came to 13 bases. This CDR3 is built from 16 residues. Per the germline V gene, CDR1 is SGHRS and CDR2 is YFSETQ.

J is TRBJ1-1 and V is TRBV4-2; the match to TRBD1 covers 8 bases. J was trimmed by 0 bases and V by 3 bases; bases with no gene match: 0. This CDR3 contains 14 residues. CDR1 and CDR2 (germline): LGHNA, YNFKEQ. CDR3: CASSQGQVNTEAFF. CDR3 sequence (DNA): TGTGCCAGCAGCCAGGGACAGGTGAACACTGAAGCTTTCTTT.

The chain recombines TRBV6-5 with TRBJ2-1; TRBD1 agrees at 7 bases. The germline V gene encodes CDR1 MNHEY and CDR2 SVGAGI. V lost 6 bases and J lost 9; bases outside the gene matches: 11. The CDR3 is 14 residues long. CDR3 in amino acids: CASRNRQGAAEQFF. In nucleotides, the CDR3 is TGTGCCAGCAGAAACCGACAGGGCGCGGCTGAGCAGTTCTTC.

The genes are TRBV3-1 (or the pseudogene TRBV3-2) and TRBJ2-5, with 10 bases lining up with TRBD1. The ends lost 2 bases at V and 5 bases at J; junction bases unmatched: 5. This CDR3 is built from 15 residues. Germline CDR1 is LGHDT and CDR2 is YNNKEL (reference sequence). The CDR3 region is CASSQWTGGRETQYF. The CDR3 DNA is TGTGCCAGCAGCCAATGGACAGGGGGACGGGAGACCCAGTACTTC.

The rearrangement joins TRBV6-4 to TRBJ1-5; a weak D match, TRBD1 (6 bases). CDR3 size: 14 residues. V was trimmed by 4 bases and J by 2 bases, leaving 9 bases between them. CDR1 is MRHNA, CDR2 SNTAGT, per germline. The CDR3 protein is CASSAQGGNQPQHF. CDR3 coding DNA: TGTGCCAGCAGTGCACAGGGTGGCAATCAGCCCCAGCATTTT.

This chain joins TRBV7-2 and TRBJ2-3; D perhaps matches TRBD2 (6 bases). CDR3 length: 15 amino acids. Trimming removed 3 bases at V and 4 bases at J, with 14 bases between. The germline V gene has CDR1 SGHTA and CDR2 FQGNSA. The CDR3 reads CASSFGGTAPDTQYF. In DNA, the CDR3 is TGTGCCAGCAGCTTCGGAGGGACCGCCCCAGATACGCAGTATTTT.

This chain connects TRBV27 to TRBJ1-5, with D perhaps TRBD1 (5 bases). The germline V gene encodes CDR1 MNHEY and CDR2 SMNVEV (reference sequence). Deletions cut 3 bases from V and 7 bases from J, with 10 bases between. The CDR3 spans 13 residues. This CDR3 is CASSLQGNQPQHF. The CDR3 region has the DNA TGTGCCAGCAGTTTGCAGGGAAACCAGCCCCAGCATTTT.

The J gene is TRBJ1-1, the V gene TRBV12-3 or TRBV12-4; D perhaps matches TRBD1 (5 bases). CDR3 length: 12 residues. The ends were cut back, 3 bases at V and 11 bases at J, with 13 bases in the middle. CDR3: CASSFGGGEAFF. In DNA, the CDR3 is TGTGCCAGCAGTTTTGGGGGAGGGGAGGCTTTCTTT.

The chain joins TRBV7-3 to TRBJ1-1; no clear D. This CDR3 is 13 amino acids long. Trimming stripped 5 bases from V and 1 base from J, with 8 bases between. Germline V gene lookup returns CDR1 SGHTA and CDR2 FQGTGA. The CDR3 loop is CASSLNRNTEAFF. In nucleotides, the CDR3 is TGTGCCAGCAGCCTAAACAGGAACACTGAAGCTTTCTTT.